Below, 9 T cell receptor beta chains from the same sample are listed, as sequenced in a study of blood T cells in healthy people across ages. A second PCR, run for about 7 to 11 cycles, used a sample-barcoded 5' primer plus a J-beta primer mix. TCRdb ran MiXCR on the 5' RACE reads and lists one entry per CDR3 protein. Counted here are 800,000 or so distinct CDR3 sequences, around a quarter occurring once; the ten biggest clones make up under 4.5%. These same data were also listed under a study on T cells of mothers and their children.

The sample was blood. These TCRs come from a boy younger than 18 in good health.

There are a few counts of this clonotype. V usage is TRBV28 and J usage is TRBJ1-5; 9 positions match TRBD1. The CDR3 spans 13 residues. Germline CDR1 is MDHEN and CDR2 is SYDVKM. Trimming at V came to 7 bases and at J to 4 bases, leaving 2 bases not matched to a gene. The CDR3 DNA reads as TGTGCCAGCAAAGGGACAGGGAATCAGCCCCAGCATTTT. It specifies CASKGTGNQPQHF.

V usage is TRBV20-1 and J usage is TRBJ2-5; 7 nucleotides match TRBD2. This CDR3 region has 16 residues. Germline CDR1 reads DFQATT; CDR2 reads SNEGSKA (reference sequence). Trimming at V came to 0 bases and at J to 2 bases, leaving 9 bases not matched to a gene. CDR3 protein: CSARDPLRAGQETQYF. CDR3 bases: TGCAGTGCTAGAGACCCCCTTCGAGCGGGGCAAGAGACCCAGTACTTC.

This clonotype appeared a few times. The chain employs TRBV9 and TRBJ2-5; D not certain. The DNA end is a closer match to TRBJ2-1, so the J assignment may be wrong. The germline V gene has CDR1 SGDLS and CDR2 YYNGEE. The CDR3 length is 11 residues. The CDR3 region is CASSSLDEQFF. Here the CDR3 DNA reads TGTGCCAGCAGCTCCCTGGATGAGCAGTTCTTC.

Only a few counts were recorded for this clonotype. The chain employs TRBV9 and TRBJ2-6; D assignment may be TRBD1 or TRBD2 (6 bases each). The germline V gene encodes CDR1 SGDLS and CDR2 YYNGEE. CDR3 length: 19 residues. Between the trimmed V and J ends, which lost 5 bases and 3 bases, there was a span of 24 bases. As DNA, the CDR3 is TGTGCCAGCAGTGACCCCATAAGGGGGGCGTCGGTTGGGGCCAACGTCCTGACTTTC. This gives the protein CASSDPIRGASVGANVLTF.

This clonotype was seen a handful of times. The rearrangement joins TRBV7-9 to TRBJ1-1; unclear D gene. Looked up from germline, CDR1 is SEHNR and CDR2 is FQNEAQ (reference sequence). The CDR3 is 13 residues long. Trimming removed 5 bases at V and 11 bases at J, with 18 bases between. The CDR3 DNA reads TGTGCCAGCAGCCAACCCGGCGGGGTTTGGGCTTTCTTT. Translation gives CASSQPGGVWAFF.

This clonotype was seen a handful of times. The chain carries TRBV24-1 and TRBJ2-1; 11 nucleotides match TRBD2. J gave up 0 bases and V 4 bases, and 10 bases lay outside the gene matches. This CDR3 is 19 amino acids long. Per germline, CDR1 KGHDR and CDR2 SFDVKD. The CDR3 spells CATSDPTSGARHSYNEQFF. In nucleotides, the CDR3 is TGTGCCACCAGTGACCCGACTAGCGGGGCCCGGCACTCCTACAATGAGCAGTTCTTC.

The sample holds a few counts of this clonotype. A read error may account for a junction end that differs from germline. V and J are TRBV6-2 or TRBV6-3 and TRBJ2-4, with D possibly TRBD2 on 6 matching bases. The CDR3 loop spans 15 amino acids. CDR1 MNHEY and CDR2 SVGEGT come from the germline V gene. Here the CDR3 reads CASSGLLLAKNIRYF. CDR3 nucleotide sequence: TGTGCCAGCAGTGGACTCTTACTAGCCAAAAACATTCGGTACTTC.

There are a few counts of this clonotype. J is TRBJ2-1 and V is TRBV7-2; TRBD2 matches 10 bases. Germline V CDR1 and CDR2: SGHTA, FQGNSA. This CDR3 comprises 18 residues. Unmatched junction bases numbered 18, after V lost 5 bases and J lost 8 bases. The DNA of the CDR3 is TGTGCCAGCAGCCCCCGATTTGGTAGTAGCGGGAGGTCCCATGAGCAGTTCTTC. Its translation is CASSPRFGSSGRSHEQFF. The variable domain in full, completed from reference TRBV7-2 and TRBJ2-1, reads GAGVSQSPSNKVTEKGKDVELRCDPISGHTALYWYRQSLGQGLEFLIYFQGNSAPDKSGLPSDRFSAERTGGSVSTLTIQRTQQEDSAVYLCASSPRFGSSGRSHEQFFGPGTRLTVL.

Only a few counts were recorded for this clonotype. The chain uses TRBV20-1 and TRBJ2-7, with D possibly TRBD1 on 6 matching bases. Germline V gives CDR1 DFQATT, CDR2 SNEGSKA (reference sequence). CDR3 length equals 15 residues. V lost 3 bases and J 0 bases, leaving 15 bases between the germline ends. The CDR3 DNA reads as TGCAGTGCTAGGGTTAGAGGACAGTACTCCTACGAGCAGTACTTC. Residues: CSARVRGQYSYEQYF.